This T cell receptor beta chain was retrieved from a study of T cell repertoires in cytomegalovirus infection. Study details: It was recently identified HLA-C-restricted and well-studied HLA-B-restricted CMV epitopes that the study used. Signatures in public TCR beta sequences pointed to both CMV infection and matching HLA type.

J gave up 0 bases and V 5 bases, and 3 bases lay outside the gene matches. Germline CDR1 SEHNR, CDR2 FQNEAQ (reference sequence). The CDR3 loop spans 15 amino acids. As to this clonotype: The antigen is undetermined.

TCRdb re-called the reads with MiXCR, one entry per CDR3 protein. The sample lists around 750,000 distinct CDR3 sequences, over 25% occurring once. Study-wide findings and caveats: Identification of carriers of CMV plus the relevant HLA was performed using cumulative public TCR beta family frequency. In two of eight donors, the top clonotype was HLA-C-restricted CMV-specific.

The sample consisted of cultured CD8+ T cells from PBMCs, taken from culture after CMV antigen stimulation. This clonotype was sampled from a human donor in good health (CMV status not recorded). Some clones in this sample may be carry-over from other donors' samples. The rearrangement joins TRBV7-9 to TRBJ2-1; TRBD2 agrees at 8 bases. The CDR3 DNA reads TGTGCCAGCAGCCCCCGGGAGGGCTCCTACAATGAGCAGTTCTTC. Translating it yields CASSPREGSYNEQFF.